One and the same sample provided the 7 T cell receptor beta chains below, sequenced in a study of OX40 agonist ivuxolimab in advanced cancers. Here immunoSEQ multiplex PCR was the method, and the copy in TCRdb shows in-frame clones only, minus some. The repertoire has approximately 76,000 clones, just over 85% of them found once; the top ten carry approximately 0.86%. The sequenced sample was CD4+ or CD8+ T cells sorted from blood, obtained in a trial of the OX40 agonist ivuxolimab. Receptors were obtained from an adult with an advanced solid tumor such as melanoma, head and neck, liver or kidney cancer.

With respect to this clone: Compared with germline, one end of the junction differs, possibly owing to a read error. This chain joins TRBV28 and TRBJ2-7; no definite D call. CDR3 size: 14 residues. The germline gives CDR1 MDHEN, CDR2 SYDVKM. CDR3 sequence reads: CASSLVGFSDEQYF. The CDR3 region has the DNA TGTGCCAGCAGTTTAGTAGGGTTCTCCGACGAGCAGTACTTC. Full variable domain (rest looked up from reference TRBV28 and TRBJ2-7): DVKVTQSSRYLVKRTGEKVFLECVQDMDHENMFWYRQDPGLGLRLIYFSYDVKMKEKGDIPEGYSVSREKKERFSLILESASTNQTSMYLCASSLVGFSDEQYFGPGTRLTVT.

V gene TRBV7-2 combines with J gene TRBJ2-1; 8 bases align to TRBD2. Per the germline V gene, CDR1 is SGHTA and CDR2 is FQGNSA. After removal of 1 base from V and 6 bases from J, the junction contained 8 bases not matched to a gene. This CDR3 is 16 amino acids long. The chain's CDR3 is CASSLVSGRSGNEQFF. The CDR3 nucleotides read TGTGCCAGCAGCTTAGTGAGCGGGAGATCCGGCAATGAGCAGTTCTTC.

The table lists this clone with a count of one. A much bigger clone sits one base away, suggesting this may be a read error. Different DNA sequences within this sample yield the same CDR3. The chain combines TRBV5-1 with TRBJ2-7; 11 positions agree with TRBD1. Germline V gives CDR1 SGHRS, CDR2 YFSETQ. V dropped 4 bases and J dropped 1; count of bases not matched to a gene: 10. This CDR3 comprises 17 residues. The CDR3 sequence is CASSRTPGQGVSYEQYF. The CDR3 bases are TGCGCCAGCAGCCGGACTCCGGGACAGGGGGTATCCTACGAGCAGTACTTC. Drawing the rest from reference TRBV5-1 and TRBJ2-7, the complete variable domain is KAGVTQTPRYLIKTRGQQVTLSCSPISGHRSVSWYQQTPGQGLQFLFEYFSETQRNKGNFPGRFSGRQFSNSRSEMNVSTLELGDSALYLCASSRTPGQGVSYEQYFGPGTRLTVT.

The rearrangement links TRBV28 to TRBJ2-1; 11 bases agree with TRBD2. CDR1 is MDHEN, CDR2 SYDVKM, per germline. Unmatched junction bases numbered 7, after V lost 5 bases and J lost 4 bases. The CDR3 loop spans 16 amino acids. DNA for the CDR3: TGTGCCAGCAGTCTCCCTCTAGCGGGAGGATACAATGAGCAGTTCTTC. This encodes CASSLPLAGGYNEQFF.

This sequence joins TRBV6-5 and TRBJ1-5; D not certain. CDR1 is MNHEY and CDR2 is SVGAGI in the germline V gene. V was trimmed by 7 bases and J by 9 bases, leaving 13 bases between them. CDR3 length equals 12 residues. CDR3 region: CASTPDPPPQHF. The DNA of the CDR3 is TGTGCCAGCACCCCGGACCCTCCGCCCCAGCATTTT.

The chain recombines TRBV10-3 with TRBJ2-1, with 7 bases aligning to TRBD1. Germline lookup yields CDR1 ENHRY and CDR2 SYGVKD. V shed 7 bases, J shed 0 bases, and the junction held 12 bases outside the gene matches. The CDR3 is 17 amino acids. The CDR3 is CAITRTAGGSSYNEQFF. CDR3 nucleotides: TGTGCCATCACCAGAACGGCAGGGGGTAGCTCCTACAATGAGCAGTTCTTC.

This clone was detected only once. The same CDR3 is also encoded by other DNA sequences in this sample. The chain employs TRBV6-5 and TRBJ1-2; D remains ambiguous. From germline, CDR1 is MNHEY and CDR2 SVGAGI. V was cut by 5 bases and J by 4 bases, with 14 bases left in between. CDR3 length: 14 residues. This CDR3 reads CASSPLWQAYGYTF. The CDR3 DNA reads TGTGCCAGCAGTCCGCTATGGCAGGCCTATGGCTACACCTTC.